One sample yielded the 11 T cell receptor beta chains listed below, sequenced in a study of cytomegalovirus exposure and HLA in healthy donors. 13 Jbeta primers and 60 Vbeta primers were used for the PCR. The protocol was immunoSEQ multiplex PCR, while the TCRdb copy is restricted to in-frame clones and leaves out a portion. Here the sample spans some 200,000 clones, approximately 80% being singletons. The sample was PBMCs. The receptors were sampled from a woman aged 45-65 years in good health and CMV-seropositive.

This clone turned up a few times. The CDR3 nucleotides read TGCGCCAGCAGCCAAGAAACAGGGGGCTATGGCTACACCTTC. Translating gives CASSQETGGYGYTF. V is TRBV4-1 and J is TRBJ1-2, with 8 bases lining up with TRBD1. The germline gives CDR1 MGHRA, CDR2 YSYEKL. The CDR3 is 14 amino acids. V dropped 0 bases and J dropped 4; count of bases not matched to a gene: 1.

The V gene is TRBV14, the J gene TRBJ2-5; weak D call: TRBD2 (7 bases). The germline V gene encodes CDR1 SGHDN and CDR2 FVKESK. V lost 2 bases and J 3 bases, leaving 19 bases between the germline ends. The CDR3 totals 17 residues. The CDR3, as DNA: TGTGCCAGCAGCCAAAACCGTAGGGGGGGAAAGGAAGAGACCCAGTACTTC. This translates into CASSQNRRGGKEETQYF.

The CDR3 sequence is CASRRDSTDTQYF. CDR3 nucleotides: TGTGCCAGCCGTCGGGACTCCACAGATACGCAGTATTTT. The rearrangement joins TRBV19 to TRBJ2-3; D is possibly TRBD2 (6 bases). Trimming stripped 9 bases from V and 2 bases from J, with 12 bases between. CDR1 is LNHDA and CDR2 is SQIVND in the germline V gene (reference sequence). The CDR3 has 13 residues.

V usage is TRBV10-2 and J usage is TRBJ1-6, with 9 bases fitting TRBD1. V lost 3 bases, J lost 7 bases, and 7 bases stayed unmatched. The CDR3 loop spans 16 amino acids. Germline CDR1 WSHSY, CDR2 SAAADI. CDR3 residues: CASSERSGQGNSPLHF. CDR3 DNA sequence: TGCGCCAGCAGTGAAAGGTCGGGACAGGGAAATTCACCCCTCCACTTT.

This clone showed up just a few times. The genes are TRBV6-5 and TRBJ1-1; D unclear. This CDR3 has 13 amino acids. V dropped 4 bases and J dropped 5 bases, with 11 bases sitting between them. The germline V gene has CDR1 MNHEY and CDR2 SVGAGI. CDR3 residues: CASSWGSGTEAFF. In nucleotides, the CDR3 is TGTGCCAGCAGTTGGGGTTCGGGGACTGAAGCTTTCTTT.

This clone was seen a few times. Within the sample, other DNA sequences also encode this same CDR3. The J gene is TRBJ1-5, the V gene TRBV5-6, with D possibly matching TRBD1 (5 bases). CDR1 and CDR2 (germline): SGHDT, YYEEEE. V was trimmed by 4 bases and J by 1 base, leaving 15 bases between them. CDR3 length equals 16 residues. CDR3 residues: CASSLGGVGSNQPQHF. The CDR3 DNA sequence: TGTGCCAGCAGCCTGGGGGGGGTAGGAAGCAATCAGCCCCAGCATTTT.

This clone appeared a single time. The V and J genes are TRBV21-1 and TRBJ2-2; the DNA was not used to check the table's D call, TRBD2. TRBV21-1 is a documented pseudogene. The CDR3 is 15 amino acids. The CDR3 sequence: CASDLAGGRNGELFF. For the CDR3, the DNA is TGTGCCAGCGACCTAGCGGGGGGGCGGAACGGGGAGCTGTTTTTT.

The chain joins TRBV12-5 to TRBJ2-5; TRBD2 aligns across 7 bases. With 4 bases clipped from V and 2 bases from J, the junction kept 4 bases outside the gene matches. From germline, CDR1 is LGHNT and CDR2 FRNRAP. This CDR3 spans 14 amino acids. CDR3 coding DNA: TGTGCTAGTGGTTCTGTGGGAGGGCAAGAGACCCAGTACTTC. This codes for CASGSVGGQETQYF. Combining the CDR3 with reference TRBV12-5 and TRBJ2-5 gives the whole variable domain DARVTQTPRHKVTEMGQEVTMRCQPILGHNTVFWYRQTMMQGLELLAYFRNRAPLDDSGMPKDRFSAEMPDATLATLKIQPSEPRDSAVYFCASGSVGGQETQYFGPGTRLLVL.

To note about this clone: The sample has other DNA sequences that encode this CDR3 too. The chain joins TRBV7-6 to TRBJ2-7; TRBD1 matches 8 bases. CDR3 size: 13 residues. Trimming took 5 bases from V and 5 from J; bases not matched to a gene: 5. Germline V gives CDR1 SGHVS, CDR2 FNYEAQ. The CDR3 loop is CASSLDRENEQYF. As DNA, the CDR3 is TGTGCCAGCAGCCTGGACAGGGAGAACGAGCAGTACTTC.

This chain connects TRBV6-6 to TRBJ1-2; TRBD1 matches at 9 bases. In germline, CDR1 is MNHNY, CDR2 SVGAGI (reference sequence). The CDR3 covers 15 residues. V shed 6 bases and J 6 bases; nucleotides not matched to a gene: 11. The CDR3 bases are TGTGCCAGCAGGCGCCCGGGACAGGGTAGTAATGGCTACACCTTC. It translates to CASRRPGQGSNGYTF.

The gene calls are TRBV6-5 and TRBJ2-1; 14 bases map to TRBD2. This CDR3 contains 15 residues. The germline V gene encodes CDR1 MNHEY and CDR2 SVGAGI. V lost 4 bases, J lost 10 bases, and 6 bases stayed unmatched. Written as DNA, the CDR3 is TGTGCCAGCAGTTTCCGACTAGCGGGGGGGCCCGAGCAGTTCTTC. Its translation: CASSFRLAGGPEQFF.